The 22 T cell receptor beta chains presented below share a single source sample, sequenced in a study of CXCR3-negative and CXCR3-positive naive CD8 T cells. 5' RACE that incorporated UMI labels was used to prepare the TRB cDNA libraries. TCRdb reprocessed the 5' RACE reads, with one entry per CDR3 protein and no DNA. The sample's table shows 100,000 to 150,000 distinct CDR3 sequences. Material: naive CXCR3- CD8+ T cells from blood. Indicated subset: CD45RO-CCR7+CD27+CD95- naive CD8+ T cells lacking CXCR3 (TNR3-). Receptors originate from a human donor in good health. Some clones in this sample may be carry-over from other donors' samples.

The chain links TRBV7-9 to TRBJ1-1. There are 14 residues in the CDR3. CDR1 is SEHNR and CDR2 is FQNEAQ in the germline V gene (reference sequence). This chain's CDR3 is CASSLEPTNTEAFF.

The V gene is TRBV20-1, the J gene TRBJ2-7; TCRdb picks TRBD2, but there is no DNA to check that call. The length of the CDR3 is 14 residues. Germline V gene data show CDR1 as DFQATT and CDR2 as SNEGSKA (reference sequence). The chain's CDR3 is CSARPSVYSYEQYF.

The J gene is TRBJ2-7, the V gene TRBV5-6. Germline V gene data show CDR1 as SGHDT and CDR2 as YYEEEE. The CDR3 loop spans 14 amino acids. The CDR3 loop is CASSLTRGPYEQYF.

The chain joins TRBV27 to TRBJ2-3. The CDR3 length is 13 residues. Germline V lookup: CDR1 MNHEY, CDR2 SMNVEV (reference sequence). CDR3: CASSYGVVDTQYF.

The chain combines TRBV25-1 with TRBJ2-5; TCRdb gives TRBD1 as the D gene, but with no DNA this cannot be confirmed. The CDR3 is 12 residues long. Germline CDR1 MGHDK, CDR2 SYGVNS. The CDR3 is CASSSDTLTQYF.

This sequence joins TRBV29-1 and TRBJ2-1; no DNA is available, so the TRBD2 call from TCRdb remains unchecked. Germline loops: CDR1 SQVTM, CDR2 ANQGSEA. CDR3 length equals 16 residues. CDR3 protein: CSVEDHGRASSNEQFF.

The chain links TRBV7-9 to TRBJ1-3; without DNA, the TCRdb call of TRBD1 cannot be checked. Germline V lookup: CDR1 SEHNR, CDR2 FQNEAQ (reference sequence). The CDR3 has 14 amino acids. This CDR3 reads CASSPSEGGNTIYF.

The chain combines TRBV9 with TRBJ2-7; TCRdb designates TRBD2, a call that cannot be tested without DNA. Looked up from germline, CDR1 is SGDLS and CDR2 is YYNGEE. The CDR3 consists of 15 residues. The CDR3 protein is CASSVEGTSGDEQYF.

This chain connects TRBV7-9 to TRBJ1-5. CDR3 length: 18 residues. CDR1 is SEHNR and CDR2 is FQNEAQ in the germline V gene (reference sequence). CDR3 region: CASSLLGQRVQVCQPQHF.

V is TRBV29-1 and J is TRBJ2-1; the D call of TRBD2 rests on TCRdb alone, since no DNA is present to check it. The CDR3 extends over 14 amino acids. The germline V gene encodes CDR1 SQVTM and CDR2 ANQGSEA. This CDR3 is CSVDDGLAYNEQFF.

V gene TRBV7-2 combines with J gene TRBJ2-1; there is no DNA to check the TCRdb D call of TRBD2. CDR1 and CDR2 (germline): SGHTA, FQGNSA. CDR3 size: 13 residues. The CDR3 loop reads CASSQGGAREQFF.

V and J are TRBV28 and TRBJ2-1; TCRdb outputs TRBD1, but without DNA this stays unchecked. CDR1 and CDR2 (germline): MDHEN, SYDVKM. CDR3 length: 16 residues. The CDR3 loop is CVSSLAGGSSYNEQFF.

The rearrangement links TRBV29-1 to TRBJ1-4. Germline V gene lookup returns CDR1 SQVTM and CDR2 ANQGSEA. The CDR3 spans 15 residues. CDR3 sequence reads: CSVSVGGPTNEKLFF.

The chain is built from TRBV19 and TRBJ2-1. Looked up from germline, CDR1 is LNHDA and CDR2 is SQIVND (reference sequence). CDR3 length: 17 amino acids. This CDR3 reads CASSIAPAAFSYNEQFF.

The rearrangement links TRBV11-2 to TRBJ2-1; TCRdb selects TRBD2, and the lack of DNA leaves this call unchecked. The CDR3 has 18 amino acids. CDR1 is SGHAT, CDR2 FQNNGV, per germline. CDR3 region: CASSPPGVAESSYNEQFF.

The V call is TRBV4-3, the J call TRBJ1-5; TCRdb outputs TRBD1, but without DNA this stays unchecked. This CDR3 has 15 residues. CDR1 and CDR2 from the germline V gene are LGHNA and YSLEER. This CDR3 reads CASSRGGSSNQPQHF.

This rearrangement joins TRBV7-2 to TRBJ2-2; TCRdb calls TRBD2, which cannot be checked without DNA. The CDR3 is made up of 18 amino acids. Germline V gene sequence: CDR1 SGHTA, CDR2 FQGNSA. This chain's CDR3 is CASSSLRGGVIRAGELFF. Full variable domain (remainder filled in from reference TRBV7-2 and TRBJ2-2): GAGVSQSPSNKVTEKGKDVELRCDPISGHTALYWYRQSLGQGLEFLIYFQGNSAPDKSGLPSDRFSAERTGGSVSTLTIQRTQQEDSAVYLCASSSLRGGVIRAGELFFGEGSRLTVL.

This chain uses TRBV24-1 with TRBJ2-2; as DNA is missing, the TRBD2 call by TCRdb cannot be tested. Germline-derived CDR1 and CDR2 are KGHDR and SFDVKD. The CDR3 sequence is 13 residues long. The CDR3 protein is CATGISSGGELFF.

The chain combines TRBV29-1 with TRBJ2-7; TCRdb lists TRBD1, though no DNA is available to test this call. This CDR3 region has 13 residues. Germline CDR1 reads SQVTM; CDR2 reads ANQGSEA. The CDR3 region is CSVREGGVYEQYF.

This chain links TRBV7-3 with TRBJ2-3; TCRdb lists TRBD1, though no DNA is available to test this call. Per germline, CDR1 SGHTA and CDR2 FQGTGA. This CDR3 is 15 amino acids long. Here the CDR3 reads CASSHIGGRTDTQYF.

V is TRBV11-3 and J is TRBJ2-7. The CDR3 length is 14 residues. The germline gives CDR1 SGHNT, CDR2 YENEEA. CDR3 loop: CASSLGGRTYEQYF.

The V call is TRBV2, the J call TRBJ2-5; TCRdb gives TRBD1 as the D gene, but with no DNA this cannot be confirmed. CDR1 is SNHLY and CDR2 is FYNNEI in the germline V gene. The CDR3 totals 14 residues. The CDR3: CASSETGSQETQYF.